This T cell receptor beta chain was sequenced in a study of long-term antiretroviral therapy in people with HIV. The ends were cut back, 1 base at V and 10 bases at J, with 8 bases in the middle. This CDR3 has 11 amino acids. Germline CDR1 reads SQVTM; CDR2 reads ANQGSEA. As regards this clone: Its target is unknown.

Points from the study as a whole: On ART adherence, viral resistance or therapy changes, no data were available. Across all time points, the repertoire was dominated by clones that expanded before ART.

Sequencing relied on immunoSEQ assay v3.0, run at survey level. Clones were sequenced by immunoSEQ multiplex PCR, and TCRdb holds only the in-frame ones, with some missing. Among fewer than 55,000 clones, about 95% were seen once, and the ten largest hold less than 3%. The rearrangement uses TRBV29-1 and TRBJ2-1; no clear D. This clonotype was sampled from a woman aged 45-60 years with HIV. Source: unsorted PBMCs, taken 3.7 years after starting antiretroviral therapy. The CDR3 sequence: CSVEGRAEQFF. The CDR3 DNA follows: TGCAGCGTTGAAGGCCGGGCCGAGCAGTTCTTC.